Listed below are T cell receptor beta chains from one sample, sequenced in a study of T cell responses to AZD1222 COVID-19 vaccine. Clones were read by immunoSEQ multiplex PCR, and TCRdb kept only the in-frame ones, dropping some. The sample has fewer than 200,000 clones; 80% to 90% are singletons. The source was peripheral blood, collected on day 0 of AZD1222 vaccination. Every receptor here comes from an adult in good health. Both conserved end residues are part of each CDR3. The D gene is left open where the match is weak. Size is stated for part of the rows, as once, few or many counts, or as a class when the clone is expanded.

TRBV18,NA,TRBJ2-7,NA,CASSPGNSYEQYF,TGTGCCAGCTCACCCGGCAACTCCTACGAGCAGTACTTC
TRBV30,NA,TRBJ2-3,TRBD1,CARARTGQGADTQYF,TGTGCCAGAGCACGTACAGGACAGGGGGCAGATACGCAGTATTTT
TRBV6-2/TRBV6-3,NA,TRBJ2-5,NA,CASSYYQETQYF,TGTGCCAGCAGTTACTACCAAGAGACCCAGTACTTC
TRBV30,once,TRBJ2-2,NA,CASRGTGAGSANTGELFF,TGTGCCTCCCGAGGGACGGGTGCGGGGAGCGCGAACACCGGGGAGCTGTTTTTT
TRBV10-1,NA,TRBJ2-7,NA,CASSDDRDSAEQYF,TGCGCCAGCAGTGACGACAGGGACTCTGCCGAGCAGTACTTC
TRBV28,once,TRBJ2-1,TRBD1,CATRPGTGYNEQFF,TGTGCCACCCGCCCTGGGACAGGTTACAATGAGCAGTTCTTC
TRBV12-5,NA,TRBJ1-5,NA,CASGRDSNQPQHF,TGTGCTAGTGGCCGGGATAGCAATCAGCCCCAGCATTTT
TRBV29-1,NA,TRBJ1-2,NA,CSVARENYGYTF,TGCAGCGTTGCCCGGGAAAACTATGGCTACACCTTC
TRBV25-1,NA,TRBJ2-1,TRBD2,CASSGRLAVNEQFF,TGTGCCAGCAGTGGACGACTAGCGGTTAATGAGCAGTTCTTC
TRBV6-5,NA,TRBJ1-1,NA,CASSSKGWTAEGGYF,TGTGCCAGCAGTTCAAAGGGTTGGACGGCGGAGGGGGGCTACTTT
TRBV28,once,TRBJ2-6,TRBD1,CASRPAGTVGSGANVLTF,TGTGCCAGCAGGCCCGCAGGGACAGTCGGGTCTGGGGCCAACGTCCTGACTTTC
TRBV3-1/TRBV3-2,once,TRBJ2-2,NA,CASSQEGTSGELFF,TGTGCCAGCAGCCAAGAGGGGACTTCCGGGGAGCTGTTTTTT
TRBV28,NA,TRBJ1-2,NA,CASSLRPDTYFF,TGTGCCAGCAGCCTACGCCCGGACACCTACTTCTTC
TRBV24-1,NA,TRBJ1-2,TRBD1,CATSEAGDRTNYGYTF,TGTGCCACCAGTGAGGCGGGGGACAGAACTAACTATGGCTACACCTTC
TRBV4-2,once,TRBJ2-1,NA,CASSQAGGQTYNEQFF,TGTGCCAGCAGCCAAGCGGGGGGACAGACCTACAATGAGCAGTTCTTC
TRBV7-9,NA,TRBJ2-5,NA,CASSAIRRLDAAETQYF,TGTGCCAGCAGCGCTATACGGAGACTAGATGCGGCTGAGACCCAGTACTTC
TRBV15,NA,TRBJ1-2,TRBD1,CATSRDSSDRPYGYTF,TGTGCCACCAGCAGAGATAGCTCGGACAGGCCCTATGGCTACACCTTC
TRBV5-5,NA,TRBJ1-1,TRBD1,CASSRIDRGLNTEAFF,TGTGCCAGCAGCCGAATAGACAGGGGGCTGAACACTGAAGCTTTCTTT
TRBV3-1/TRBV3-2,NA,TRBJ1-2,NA,CASSQDLGTGKGYTF,TGTGCCAGCAGCCAAGATCTCGGTACAGGCAAAGGCTACACCTTC
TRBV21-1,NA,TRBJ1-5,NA,CASKQPQHF,TGTGCCAGCAAACAGCCCCAGCATTTT
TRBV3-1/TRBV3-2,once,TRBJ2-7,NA,CASSQGGGGWEQYF,TGTGCCAGCAGCCAAGGAGGAGGTGGATGGGAGCAGTACTTC
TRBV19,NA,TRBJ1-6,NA,CASTRGSNSPLHF,TGTGCCAGTACCAGAGGGAGTAATTCACCCCTCCACTTT
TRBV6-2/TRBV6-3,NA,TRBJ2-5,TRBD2,CASSRLAGAWETQYF,TGTGCCAGCAGTCGATTAGCGGGAGCTTGGGAGACCCAGTACTTC
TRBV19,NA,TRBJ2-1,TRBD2,CASSPLLAGGVDEQFF,TGTGCCAGTAGTCCCCTGCTGGCGGGAGGGGTCGATGAGCAGTTCTTC
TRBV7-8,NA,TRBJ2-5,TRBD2,CASSSRLAGEETQYF,TGTGCCAGCAGCTCCAGACTAGCGGGAGAAGAGACCCAGTACTTC
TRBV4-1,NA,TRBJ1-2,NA,CASSLSPQGGYTF,TGCGCCAGCAGCCTGAGCCCCCAGGGTGGCTACACCTTC
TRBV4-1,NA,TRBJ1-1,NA,CASSPPEGLKAFF,TGCGCCAGCAGCCCTCCGGAGGGGCTGAAAGCTTTCTTT
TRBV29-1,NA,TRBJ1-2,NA,CSAGSSSQPYYGYTF,TGCAGCGCTGGAAGTTCGTCGCAGCCCTACTATGGCTACACCTTC
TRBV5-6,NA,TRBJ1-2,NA,CASSLGRDYGYTF,TGTGCCAGCAGCCTAGGGCGGGACTATGGCTACACCTTC
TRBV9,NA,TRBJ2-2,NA,CASSVRAGGELFF,TGTGCCAGCAGCGTAAGGGCCGGCGGGGAGCTGTTTTTT
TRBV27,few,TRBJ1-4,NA,CASSRGGSNEKLFF,TGTGCCAGCAGCCGGGGGGGTTCTAATGAAAAACTGTTTTTT
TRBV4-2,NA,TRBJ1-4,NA,CASSQGAGDEKLFF,TGTGCCAGCAGCCAAGGGGCGGGAGATGAAAAACTGTTTTTT
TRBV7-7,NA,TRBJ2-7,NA,CASSLGRDYEQYF,TGTGCCAGCAGCTTAGGGCGGGACTACGAGCAGTACTTC
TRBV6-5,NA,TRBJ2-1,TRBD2,CASSYSGRGGEQFF,TGTGCCAGCAGTTACTCAGGTCGCGGGGGTGAGCAGTTCTTC
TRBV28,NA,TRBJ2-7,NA,CASSSPDRTYEQYF,TGTGCCAGCAGTTCCCCGGACAGAACCTACGAGCAGTACTTC
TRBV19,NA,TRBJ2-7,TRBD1,CASSRDRVYEQYF,TGTGCCAGTAGTCGGGACAGGGTCTACGAGCAGTACTTC
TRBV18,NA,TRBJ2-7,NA,CASSPDVEQYF,TGTGCCAGCTCCCCGGACGTGGAGCAGTACTTC
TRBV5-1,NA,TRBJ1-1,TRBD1,CASSSTGSGTEAFF,TGCGCCAGCAGCTCGACAGGGAGTGGGACTGAAGCTTTCTTT
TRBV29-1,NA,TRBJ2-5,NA,CSVDEAGVGETQYF,TGCAGCGTTGATGAGGCAGGGGTGGGGGAGACCCAGTACTTC
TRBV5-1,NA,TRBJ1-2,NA,CASTPGRGDYGYTF,TGCGCCAGCACCCCTGGACGGGGAGACTATGGCTACACCTTC
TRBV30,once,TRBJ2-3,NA,CAWSYPDTQYF,TGTGCCTGGAGTTACCCAGATACGCAGTATTTT
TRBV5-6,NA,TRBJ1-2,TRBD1,CASSGYGTGGNYGYTF,TGTGCCAGCAGCGGGTATGGGACAGGGGGAAACTATGGCTACACCTTC
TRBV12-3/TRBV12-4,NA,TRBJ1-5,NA,CASSSRGLGPQHF,TGTGCCAGCAGTTCGAGGGGTCTGGGGCCCCAGCATTTT
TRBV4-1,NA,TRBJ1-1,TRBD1,CASSQGQGRMNTEAFF,TGCGCCAGCAGCCAAGGACAGGGAAGGATGAACACTGAAGCTTTCTTT
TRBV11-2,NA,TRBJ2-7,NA,CASAPRGGEQYF,TGTGCCAGCGCCCCCAGGGGCGGCGAGCAGTACTTC
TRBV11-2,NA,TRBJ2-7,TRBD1,CASSLEQGEIYEQYF,TGTGCCAGCAGCTTAGAACAGGGGGAGATCTACGAGCAGTACTTC
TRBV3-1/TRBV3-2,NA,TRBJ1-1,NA,CASSPRGANTEAFF,TGTGCCAGCAGCCCCCGGGGCGCGAACACTGAAGCTTTCTTT
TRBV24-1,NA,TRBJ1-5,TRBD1,CATSGTGGPHQPQHF,TGTGCCACCAGCGGGACAGGGGGGCCCCATCAGCCCCAGCATTTT
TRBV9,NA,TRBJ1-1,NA,CASSPRRQGGTEAFF,TGTGCCAGCAGCCCCCGGAGGCAGGGAGGTACTGAAGCTTTCTTT
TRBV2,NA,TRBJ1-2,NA,CASRGARQEGYGYTF,TGTGCCAGCAGGGGGGCCCGACAGGAGGGGTATGGCTACACCTTC
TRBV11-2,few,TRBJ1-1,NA,CASSLGRLNTEAFF,TGTGCCAGCAGCTTAGGCAGACTAAACACTGAAGCTTTCTTT
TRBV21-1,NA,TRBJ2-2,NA,CASSKVPGTGELFF,TGTGCCAGCAGCAAAGTTCCCGGAACCGGGGAGCTGTTTTTT
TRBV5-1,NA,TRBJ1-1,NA,CASSPQGPSLNTEAFF,TGCGCCAGCAGCCCCCAAGGGCCTAGTCTAAACACTGAAGCTTTCTTT
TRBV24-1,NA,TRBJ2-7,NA,CASGKQYF,TGTGCCTCCGGTAAGCAGTACTTC
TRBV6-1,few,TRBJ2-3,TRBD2,CASSEAFVSGGADTQYF,TGTGCCAGCAGTGAAGCGTTCGTTAGCGGGGGTGCAGATACGCAGTATTTT